The present T cell receptor beta chain was sequenced within a study of CD8 T cells in Susac syndrome. Study-wide results and caveats: Among active patients and in TEMRA cells, CD8+ clonal expansion in Susac reached its peak.

From blood CD8+ and CD4+ T cells, the TCR beta chain was sequenced. With random hexamers, about 0.5 to 1 ug RNA was reverse transcribed. An immunoSEQ multiplex PCR generated amplified TCR beta CDR3 products spanning 54 Vbeta and 13 Jbeta. One entry per CDR3 protein results from TCRdb running MiXCR on the immunoSEQ multiplex PCR reads. The sample lists approximately 190,000 distinct CDR3 sequences, 85% to 95% occurring once. Regarding this clonotype: Its antigen is unknown.

V was cut by 2 bases and J by 4 bases, with 10 bases left in between. Germline V CDR1 and CDR2: MNHNS, SASEGT. CDR3 length: 14 amino acids. The sample comprised CD8+ T cells from PBMCs. The chain uses TRBV6-1 and TRBJ2-3; D not resolved. This sequence originates from a human donor with Susac syndrome. CDR3 nucleotide sequence: TGTGCCAGCAGTGAACAGGTACTGGCAGATACGCAGTATTTT. This sequence encodes CASSEQVLADTQYF.